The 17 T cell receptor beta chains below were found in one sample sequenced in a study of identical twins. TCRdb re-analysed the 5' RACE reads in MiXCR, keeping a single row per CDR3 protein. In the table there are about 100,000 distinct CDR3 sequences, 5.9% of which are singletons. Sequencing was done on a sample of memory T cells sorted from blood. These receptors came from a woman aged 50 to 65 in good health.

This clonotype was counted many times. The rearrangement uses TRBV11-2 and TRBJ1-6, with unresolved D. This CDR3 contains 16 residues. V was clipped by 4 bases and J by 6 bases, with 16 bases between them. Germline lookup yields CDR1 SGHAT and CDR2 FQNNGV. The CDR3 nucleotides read TGTGCCAGCAGCTCCCCCGGATCCGGGGTTAATTCACCCCTCCACTTT. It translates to CASSSPGSGVNSPLHF.

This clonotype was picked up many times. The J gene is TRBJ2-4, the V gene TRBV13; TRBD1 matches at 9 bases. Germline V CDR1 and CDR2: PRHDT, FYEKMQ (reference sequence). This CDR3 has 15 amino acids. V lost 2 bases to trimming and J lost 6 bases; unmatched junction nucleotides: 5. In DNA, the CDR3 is TGTGCCAGCAGCTTAAGACAGGGGGTTGGAAACATTCAGTACTTC. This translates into CASSLRQGVGNIQYF.

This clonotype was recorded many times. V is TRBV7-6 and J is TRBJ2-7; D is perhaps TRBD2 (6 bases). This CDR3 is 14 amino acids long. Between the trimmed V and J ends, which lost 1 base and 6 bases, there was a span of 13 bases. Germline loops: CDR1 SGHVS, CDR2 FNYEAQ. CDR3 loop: CASSLGGTRSEQYF. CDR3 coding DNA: TGTGCCAGCAGCTTAGGTGGGACTCGGAGCGAGCAGTACTTC.

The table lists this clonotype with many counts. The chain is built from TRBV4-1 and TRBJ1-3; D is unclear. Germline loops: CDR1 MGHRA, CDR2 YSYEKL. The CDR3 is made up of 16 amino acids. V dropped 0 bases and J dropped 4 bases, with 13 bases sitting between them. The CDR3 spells CASSQDFGMGGNTIYF. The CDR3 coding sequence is TGCGCCAGCAGCCAAGATTTTGGGATGGGCGGAAACACCATATATTTT.

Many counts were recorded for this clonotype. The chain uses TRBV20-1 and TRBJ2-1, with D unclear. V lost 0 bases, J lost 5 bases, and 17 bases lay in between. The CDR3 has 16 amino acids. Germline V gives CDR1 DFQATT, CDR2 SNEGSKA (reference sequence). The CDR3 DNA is TGCAGTGCTAGAGATTACGCACTCGGGTCCGACAATGAGCAGTTCTTC. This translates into CSARDYALGSDNEQFF.

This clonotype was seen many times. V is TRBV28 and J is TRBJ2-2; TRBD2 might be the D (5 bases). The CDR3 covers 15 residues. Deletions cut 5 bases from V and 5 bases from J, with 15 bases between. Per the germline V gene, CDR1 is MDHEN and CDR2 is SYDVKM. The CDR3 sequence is CASSPSGWVTGELFF. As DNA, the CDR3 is TGTGCCAGCAGTCCCTCGGGGTGGGTAACCGGGGAGCTGTTTTTT.

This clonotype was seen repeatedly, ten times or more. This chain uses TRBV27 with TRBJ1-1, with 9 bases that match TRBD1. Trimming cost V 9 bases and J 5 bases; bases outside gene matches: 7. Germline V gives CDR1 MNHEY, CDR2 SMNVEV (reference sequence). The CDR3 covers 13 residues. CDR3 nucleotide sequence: TGTGCCAGTTGGACAGGGGTTGGTACTGAAGCTTTCTTT. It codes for CASWTGVGTEAFF.

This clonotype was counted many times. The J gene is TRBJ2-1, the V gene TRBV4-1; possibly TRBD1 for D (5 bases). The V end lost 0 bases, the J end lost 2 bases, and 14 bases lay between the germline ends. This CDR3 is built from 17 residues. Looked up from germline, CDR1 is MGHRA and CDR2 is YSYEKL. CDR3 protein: CASSQEGHTYTYNEQFF. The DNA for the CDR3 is TGCGCCAGCAGCCAAGAAGGACATACGTACACCTACAATGAGCAGTTCTTC.

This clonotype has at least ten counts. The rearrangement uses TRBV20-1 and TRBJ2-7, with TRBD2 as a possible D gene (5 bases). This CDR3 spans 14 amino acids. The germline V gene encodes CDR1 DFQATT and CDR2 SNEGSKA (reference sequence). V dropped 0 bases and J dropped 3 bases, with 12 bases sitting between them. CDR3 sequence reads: CSARDTSLGYEQYF. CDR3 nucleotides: TGCAGTGCTAGAGACACTTCACTAGGCTACGAGCAGTACTTC.

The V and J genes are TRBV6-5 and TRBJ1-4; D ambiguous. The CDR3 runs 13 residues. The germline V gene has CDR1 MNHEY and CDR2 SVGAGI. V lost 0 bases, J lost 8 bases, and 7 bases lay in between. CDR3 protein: CASSYSGNEKLFF. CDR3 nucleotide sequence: TGTGCCAGCAGTTACTCCGGGAACGAAAAACTGTTTTTT.

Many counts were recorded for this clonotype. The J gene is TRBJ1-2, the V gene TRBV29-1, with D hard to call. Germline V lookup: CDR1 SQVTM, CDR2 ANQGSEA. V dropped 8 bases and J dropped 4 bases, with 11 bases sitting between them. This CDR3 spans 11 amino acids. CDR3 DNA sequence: TGCAGCCTTCGGACGCTCTATGGCTACACCTTC. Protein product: CSLRTLYGYTF.

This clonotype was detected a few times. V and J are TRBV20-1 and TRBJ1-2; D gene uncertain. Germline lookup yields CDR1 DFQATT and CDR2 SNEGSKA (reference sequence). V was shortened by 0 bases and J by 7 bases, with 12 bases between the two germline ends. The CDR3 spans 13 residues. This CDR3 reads CSARERAPSGYTF. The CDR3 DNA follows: TGCAGTGCTAGAGAGCGGGCTCCTAGTGGCTACACCTTC.

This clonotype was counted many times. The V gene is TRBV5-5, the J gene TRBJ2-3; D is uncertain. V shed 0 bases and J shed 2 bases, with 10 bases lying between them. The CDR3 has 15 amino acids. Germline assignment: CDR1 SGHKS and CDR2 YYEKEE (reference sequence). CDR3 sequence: CASSLGVTDTDTQYF. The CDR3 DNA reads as TGTGCCAGCAGCTTGGGGGTAACGGACACAGATACGCAGTATTTT.

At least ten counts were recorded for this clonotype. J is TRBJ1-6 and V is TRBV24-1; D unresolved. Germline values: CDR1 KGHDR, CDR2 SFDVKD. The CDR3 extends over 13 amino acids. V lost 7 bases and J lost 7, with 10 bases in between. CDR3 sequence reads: CATRARENSPLHF. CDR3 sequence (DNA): TGTGCCACCAGGGCGAGGGAGAATTCACCCCTCCACTTT.

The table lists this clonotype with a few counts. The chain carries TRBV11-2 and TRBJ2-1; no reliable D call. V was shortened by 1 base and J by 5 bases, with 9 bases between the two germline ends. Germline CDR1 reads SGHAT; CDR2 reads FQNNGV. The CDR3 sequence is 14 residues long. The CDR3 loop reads CASSLGLGHNEQFF. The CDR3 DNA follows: TGTGCCAGCAGCTTAGGTCTGGGTCACAATGAGCAGTTCTTC. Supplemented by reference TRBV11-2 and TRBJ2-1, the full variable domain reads EAGVAQSPRYKIIEKRQSVAFWCNPISGHATLYWYQQILGQGPKLLIQFQNNGVVDDSQLPKDRFSAERLKGVDSTLKIQPAKLEDSAVYLCASSLGLGHNEQFFGPGTRLTVL.

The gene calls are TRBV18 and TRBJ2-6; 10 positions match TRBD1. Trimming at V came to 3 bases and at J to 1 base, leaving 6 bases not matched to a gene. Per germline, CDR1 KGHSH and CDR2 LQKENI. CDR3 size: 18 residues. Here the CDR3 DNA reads TGTGCCAGCTCACCGAGACAGGGGGCGCAGTCTGGGGCCAACGTCCTGACTTTC. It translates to CASSPRQGAQSGANVLTF.

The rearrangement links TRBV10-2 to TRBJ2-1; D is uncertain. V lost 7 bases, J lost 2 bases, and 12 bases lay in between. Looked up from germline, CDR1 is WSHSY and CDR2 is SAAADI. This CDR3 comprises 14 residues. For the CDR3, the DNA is TGCGCCAGCAAGGACGGGTACACCTACAATGAGCAGTTCTTC. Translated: CASKDGYTYNEQFF.